The clone carrying this TCR beta chain turned up a few times. The data were taken from a study of T cell changes during pregnancy in multiple sclerosis. Clones were sequenced by immunoSEQ multiplex PCR, and TCRdb holds only the in-frame ones, with some missing. The data hold 55,000 to 70,000 clones, with about 90% observed a single time. The germline V gene has CDR1 SGHNT and CDR2 YYREEE (reference sequence). V was cut by 7 bases and J by 1 base, with 8 bases left in between. The CDR3 length is 12 residues. This specimen consisted of peripheral blood, obtained in the third trimester of pregnancy. This chain joins TRBV5-4 and TRBJ1-1; a weak D match, TRBD1 (5 bases). This clonotype was sampled from a female donor in good health, enrolled as a control in a pregnancy study. CDR3 residues: CASFGQNTEAFF. In nucleotides, the CDR3 is TGTGCCAGCTTCGGACAGAACACTGAAGCTTTCTTT.